The 8 T cell receptor beta chains listed next were all sequenced from one sample in a study of shared clonotypes between healthy human individuals. TCRdb keeps only in-frame clones here, not all; method: immunoSEQ multiplex PCR. In the table there are 1.4 million or so clones, 98% of which are singletons. The specimen sequenced was naive CD4+ T cells sorted from blood. Described subset: CD45RA+ positively selected. The origin of the receptors is a man aged 30 to 39 in good health.

J is TRBJ2-7 and V is TRBV5-1; 8 bases line up with TRBD1. This CDR3 spans 16 amino acids. Losses at the gene ends were 1 base for V and 2 bases for J; bases not matched to a gene: 8. Germline loops: CDR1 SGHRS, CDR2 YFSETQ. The CDR3 coding sequence is TGCGCCAGCAGCTTGAGAGGGACAGGCAGAGCCTACGAGCAGTACTTC. Translated: CASSLRGTGRAYEQYF.

This chain joins TRBV11-1 and TRBJ1-2; D is uncertain. This CDR3 comprises 11 residues. The germline gives CDR1 SGHAT, CDR2 FQDESV (reference sequence). Trimming removed 5 bases at V and 7 bases at J, with 8 bases between. CDR3 bases: TGTGCCAGCAGCGGGGATGCTGGCTACACCTTC. It is translated as CASSGDAGYTF.

This chain joins TRBV5-5 and TRBJ2-2; D gene unclear. V lost 1 base and J 4 bases, leaving 5 bases between the germline ends. The CDR3 contains 13 residues. In germline, CDR1 is SGHKS, CDR2 YYEKEE (reference sequence). DNA for the CDR3: TGTGCCAGCAGCTTGAGAGCCACCGGGGAGCTGTTTTTT. Translated: CASSLRATGELFF.

Concerning this clone: Other nucleotide sequences from this sample produce the same CDR3. The rearrangement joins TRBV6-5 to TRBJ1-5; no clear D. CDR3 length: 13 residues. Trimming cost V 2 bases and J 4 bases, with 6 bases left between them. Germline CDR1 and CDR2: MNHEY and SVGAGI. The CDR3 nucleotides read TGTGCCAGCAGTTACGCGCCAAATCAGCCCCAGCATTTT. Translated: CASSYAPNQPQHF.

This chain joins TRBV30 and TRBJ2-5; 9 nucleotides match TRBD1. CDR3 size: 14 residues. After removal of 5 bases from V and 5 bases from J, the junction contained 9 bases not matched to a gene. Per the germline V gene, CDR1 is GTSNPN and CDR2 is SVGIG (reference sequence). In DNA form, the CDR3 reads TGTGCCTGGGCCCGGGACAGGGACGCGGAGACCCAGTACTTC. It yields the protein CAWARDRDAETQYF.

CDR3 nucleotides: TGTGCCAGCAGCCCACCACTTGGGGTAGACGGTCCTGTAGAGCAGTACTTC. It is translated as CASSPPLGVDGPVEQYF. This sequence joins TRBV5-6 and TRBJ2-7; D is undetermined. V shed 4 bases and J shed 7 bases, with 27 bases lying between them. The CDR3 covers 17 residues. Germline V gene lookup returns CDR1 SGHDT and CDR2 YYEEEE.

V usage is TRBV11-2 and J usage is TRBJ1-2, with D hard to call. The germline V gene encodes CDR1 SGHAT and CDR2 FQNNGV. The CDR3 loop spans 14 amino acids. V lost 6 bases to trimming and J lost 4 bases, with 15 bases between them. Here the CDR3 DNA reads TGTGCCAGCAGGCCGGGCCTGGGCGGCTATGGCTACACCTTC. Its translation: CASRPGLGGYGYTF.

The rearrangement uses TRBV5-1 and TRBJ2-3; D possibly matches TRBD1 or TRBD2 (5 bases each). There are 13 residues in the CDR3. V was shortened by 2 bases and J by 6 bases, with 10 bases between the two germline ends. Germline CDR1 is SGHRS and CDR2 is YFSETQ. The CDR3 is CASSLGTGDTQYF. Written as DNA, the CDR3 is TGCGCCAGCAGCTTAGGGACCGGGGATACGCAGTATTTT.